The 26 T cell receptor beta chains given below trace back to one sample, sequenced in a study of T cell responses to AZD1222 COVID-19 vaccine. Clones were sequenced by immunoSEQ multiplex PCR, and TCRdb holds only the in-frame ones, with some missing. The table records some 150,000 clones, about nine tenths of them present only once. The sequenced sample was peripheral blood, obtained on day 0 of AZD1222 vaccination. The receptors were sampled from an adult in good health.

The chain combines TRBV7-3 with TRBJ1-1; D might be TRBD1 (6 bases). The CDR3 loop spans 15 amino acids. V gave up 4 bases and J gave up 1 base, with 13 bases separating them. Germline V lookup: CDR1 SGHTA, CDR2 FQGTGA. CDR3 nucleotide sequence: TGTGCCAGCAGCTCCTCCGGGACACCGAACACTGAAGCTTTCTTT. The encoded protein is CASSSSGTPNTEAFF.

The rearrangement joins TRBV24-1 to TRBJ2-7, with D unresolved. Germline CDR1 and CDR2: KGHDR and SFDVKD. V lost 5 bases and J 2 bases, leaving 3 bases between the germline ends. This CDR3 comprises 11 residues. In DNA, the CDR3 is TGTGCCACCAGTGGGGCCTACGAGCAGTACTTC. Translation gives CATSGAYEQYF.

The CDR3 DNA follows: TGTGCCAGCAGCTTAGCCAGGGGTGCGTACGAGCAGTACTTC. As protein: CASSLARGAYEQYF. The chain combines TRBV7-2 with TRBJ2-7; D perhaps matches TRBD1 (6 bases). The CDR3 consists of 14 residues. V was pared by 0 bases and J by 4 bases, with 10 bases between. CDR1 is SGHTA, CDR2 FQGNSA, per germline. Full variable domain (remainder filled in from reference TRBV7-2 and TRBJ2-7): GAGVSQSPSNKVTEKGKDVELRCDPISGHTALYWYRQSLGQGLEFLIYFQGNSAPDKSGLPSDRFSAERTGGSVSTLTIQRTQQEDSAVYLCASSLARGAYEQYFGPGTRLTVT.

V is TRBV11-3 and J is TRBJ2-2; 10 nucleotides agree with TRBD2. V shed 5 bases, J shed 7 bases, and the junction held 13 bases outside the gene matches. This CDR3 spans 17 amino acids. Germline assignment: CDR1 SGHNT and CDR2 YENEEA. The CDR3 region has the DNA TGTGCCAGCAGCCCTTCCCTTAGCGGGGGGCGGAGCGGGGAGCTGTTTTTT. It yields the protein CASSPSLSGGRSGELFF.

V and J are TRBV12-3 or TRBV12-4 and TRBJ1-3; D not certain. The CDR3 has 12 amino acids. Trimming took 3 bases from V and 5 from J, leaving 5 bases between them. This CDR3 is CASSFLRNTIYF. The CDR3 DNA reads TGTGCCAGCAGTTTTCTGAGAAACACCATATATTTT.

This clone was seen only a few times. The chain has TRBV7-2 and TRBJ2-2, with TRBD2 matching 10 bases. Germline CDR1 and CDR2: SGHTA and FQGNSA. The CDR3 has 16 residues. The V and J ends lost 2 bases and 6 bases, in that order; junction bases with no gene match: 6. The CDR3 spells CASSLSPGLASGELFF. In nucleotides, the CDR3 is TGTGCCAGCAGCTTATCTCCGGGACTAGCGTCCGGGGAGCTGTTTTTT. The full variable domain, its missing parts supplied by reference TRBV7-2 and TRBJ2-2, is GAGVSQSPSNKVTEKGKDVELRCDPISGHTALYWYRQSLGQGLEFLIYFQGNSAPDKSGLPSDRFSAERTGGSVSTLTIQRTQQEDSAVYLCASSLSPGLASGELFFGEGSRLTVL.

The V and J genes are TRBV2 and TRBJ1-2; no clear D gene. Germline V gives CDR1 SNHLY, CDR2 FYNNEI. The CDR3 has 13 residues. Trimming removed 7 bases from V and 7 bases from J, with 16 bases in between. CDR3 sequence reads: CASMVVPRVGYTF. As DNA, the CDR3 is TGTGCCAGCATGGTAGTGCCTAGGGTTGGCTACACCTTC.

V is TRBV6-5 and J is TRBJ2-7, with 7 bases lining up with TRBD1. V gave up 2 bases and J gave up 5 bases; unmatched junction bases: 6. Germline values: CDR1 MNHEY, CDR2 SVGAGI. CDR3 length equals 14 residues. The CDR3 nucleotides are TGTGCCAGCAGTTACGGGGACAGCTACAACGAGCAGTACTTC. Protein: CASSYGDSYNEQYF.

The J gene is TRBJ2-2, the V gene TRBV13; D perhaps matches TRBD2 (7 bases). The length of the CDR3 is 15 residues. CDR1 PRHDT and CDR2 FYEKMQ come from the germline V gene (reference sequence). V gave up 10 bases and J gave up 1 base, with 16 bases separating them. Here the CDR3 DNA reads TGTGCCACCCCCCCCGGGGGGCTGAACACCGGGGAGCTGTTTTTT. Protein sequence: CATPPGGLNTGELFF. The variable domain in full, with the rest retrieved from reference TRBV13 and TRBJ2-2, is AAGVIQSPRHLIKEKRETATLKCYPIPRHDTVYWYQQGPGQDPQFLISFYEKMQSDKGSIPDRFSAQQFSDYHSELNMSSLELGDSALYFCATPPGGLNTGELFFGEGSRLTVL.

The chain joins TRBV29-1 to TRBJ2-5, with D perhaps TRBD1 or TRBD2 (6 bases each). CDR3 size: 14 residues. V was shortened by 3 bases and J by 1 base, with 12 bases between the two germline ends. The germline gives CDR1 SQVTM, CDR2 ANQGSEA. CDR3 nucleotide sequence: TGCAGCGTTGATTGGGGGGCCCGCCAAGAGACCCAGTACTTC. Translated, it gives CSVDWGARQETQYF.

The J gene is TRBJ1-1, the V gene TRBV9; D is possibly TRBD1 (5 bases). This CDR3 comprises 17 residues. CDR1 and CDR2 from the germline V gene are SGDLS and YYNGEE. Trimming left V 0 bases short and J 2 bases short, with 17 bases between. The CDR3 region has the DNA TGTGCCAGCAGCGTAGTGCAGGGATTAAGGGGAAACACTGAAGCTTTCTTT. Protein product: CASSVVQGLRGNTEAFF.

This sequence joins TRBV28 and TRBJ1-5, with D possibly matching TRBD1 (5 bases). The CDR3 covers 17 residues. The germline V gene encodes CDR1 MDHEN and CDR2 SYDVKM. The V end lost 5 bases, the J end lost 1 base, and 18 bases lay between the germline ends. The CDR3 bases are TGTGCCAGCAGTGGGGCCGGGGTTATGGAGAGCAATCAGCCCCAGCATTTT. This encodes CASSGAGVMESNQPQHF.

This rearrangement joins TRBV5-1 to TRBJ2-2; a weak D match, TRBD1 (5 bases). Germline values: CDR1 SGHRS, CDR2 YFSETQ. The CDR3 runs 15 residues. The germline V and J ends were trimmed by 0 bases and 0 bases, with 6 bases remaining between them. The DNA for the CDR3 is TGCGCCAGCAGCTTGGCGACAGCGAACACCGGGGAGCTGTTTTTT. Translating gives CASSLATANTGELFF.

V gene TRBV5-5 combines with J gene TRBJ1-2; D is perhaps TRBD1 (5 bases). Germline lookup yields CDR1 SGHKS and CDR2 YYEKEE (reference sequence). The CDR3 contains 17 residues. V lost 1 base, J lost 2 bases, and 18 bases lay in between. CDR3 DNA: TGTGCCAGCAGCTTGCAGGCTTCGAGGAGGGGAAACTATGGCTACACCTTC. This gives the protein CASSLQASRRGNYGYTF.

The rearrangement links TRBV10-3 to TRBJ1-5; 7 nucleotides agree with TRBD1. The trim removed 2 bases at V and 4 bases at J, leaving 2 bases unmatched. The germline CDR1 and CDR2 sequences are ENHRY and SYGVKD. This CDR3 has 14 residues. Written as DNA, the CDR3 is TGTGCCATCAGTGAGAGGGGGCAGAATCAGCCCCAGCATTTT. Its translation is CAISERGQNQPQHF.

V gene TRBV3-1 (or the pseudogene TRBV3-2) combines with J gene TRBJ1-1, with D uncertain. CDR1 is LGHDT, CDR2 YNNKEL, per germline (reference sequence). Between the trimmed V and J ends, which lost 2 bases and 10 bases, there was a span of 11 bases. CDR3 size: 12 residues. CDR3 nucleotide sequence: TGTGCCAGCAGCCAAACCAGCACGGTAGCTTTCTTT. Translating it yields CASSQTSTVAFF.

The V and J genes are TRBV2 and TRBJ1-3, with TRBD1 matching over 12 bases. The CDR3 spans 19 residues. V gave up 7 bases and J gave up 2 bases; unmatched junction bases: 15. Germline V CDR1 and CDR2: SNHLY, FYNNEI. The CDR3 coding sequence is TGTGCCAGCACCCACACCGGGACAGGGGGCGCCGACGCTGGAAACACCATATATTTT. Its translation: CASTHTGTGGADAGNTIYF.

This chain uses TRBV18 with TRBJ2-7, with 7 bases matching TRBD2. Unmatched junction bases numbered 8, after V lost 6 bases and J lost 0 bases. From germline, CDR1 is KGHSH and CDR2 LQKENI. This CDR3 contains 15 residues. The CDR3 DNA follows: TGTGCCAGCTCTGGTGGGGACTACCACTCCTACGAGCAGTACTTC. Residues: CASSGGDYHSYEQYF.

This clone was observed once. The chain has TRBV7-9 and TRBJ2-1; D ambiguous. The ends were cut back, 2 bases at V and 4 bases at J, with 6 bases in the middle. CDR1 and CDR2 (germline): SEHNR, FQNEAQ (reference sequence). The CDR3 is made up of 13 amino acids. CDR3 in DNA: TGTGCCAGCAGCTTACTGACTTACAATGAGCAGTTCTTC. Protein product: CASSLLTYNEQFF. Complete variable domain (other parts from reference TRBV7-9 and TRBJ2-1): DTGVSQNPRHKITKRGQNVTFRCDPISEHNRLYWYRQTLGQGPEFLTYFQNEAQLEKSRLLSDRFSAERPKGSFSTLEIQRTEQGDSAMYLCASSLLTYNEQFFGPGTRLTVL.

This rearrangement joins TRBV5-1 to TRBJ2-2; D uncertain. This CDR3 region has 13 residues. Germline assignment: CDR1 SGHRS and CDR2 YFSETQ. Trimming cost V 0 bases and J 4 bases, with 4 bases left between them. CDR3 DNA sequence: TGCGCCAGCAGCTTGGCGGTCACCGGGGAGCTGTTTTTT. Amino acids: CASSLAVTGELFF.

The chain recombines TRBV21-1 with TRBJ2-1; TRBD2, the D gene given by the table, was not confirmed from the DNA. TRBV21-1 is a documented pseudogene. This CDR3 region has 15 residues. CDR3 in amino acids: CASSRTSGGQDEQFF. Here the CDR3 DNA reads TGTGCCAGCAGCCGGACTAGCGGGGGCCAGGATGAGCAGTTCTTC.

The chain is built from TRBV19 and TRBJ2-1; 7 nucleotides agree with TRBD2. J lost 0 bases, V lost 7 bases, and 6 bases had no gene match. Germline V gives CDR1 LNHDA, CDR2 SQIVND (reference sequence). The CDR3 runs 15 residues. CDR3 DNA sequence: TGTGCCAGTACCCCCGGGGGGAGCTCCTACAATGAGCAGTTCTTC. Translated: CASTPGGSSYNEQFF.

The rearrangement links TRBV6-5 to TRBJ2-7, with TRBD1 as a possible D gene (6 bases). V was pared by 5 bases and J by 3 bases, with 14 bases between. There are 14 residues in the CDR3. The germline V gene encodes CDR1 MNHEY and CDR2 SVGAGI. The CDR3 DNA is TGTGCCAGCAGTCGACGGACAGCCGACTACGAGCAGTACTTC. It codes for CASSRRTADYEQYF.

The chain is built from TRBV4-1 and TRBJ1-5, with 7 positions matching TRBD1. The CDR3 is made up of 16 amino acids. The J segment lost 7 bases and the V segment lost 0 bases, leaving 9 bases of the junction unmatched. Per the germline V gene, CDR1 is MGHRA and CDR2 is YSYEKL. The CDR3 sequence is CASSQDVSTGTQPQHF. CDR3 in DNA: TGCGCCAGCAGCCAAGACGTATCGACAGGGACACAGCCCCAGCATTTT.

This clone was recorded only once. The CDR3 DNA is TGTGCCAGCAGTCGAGGAGGGGGGGCCGGGACGAACATTCAGTACTTC. As protein: CASSRGGGAGTNIQYF. This chain uses TRBV5-4 with TRBJ2-4, with D perhaps TRBD2 (7 bases). The V end lost 5 bases, the J end lost 7 bases, and 22 bases lay between the germline ends. The CDR3 has 16 residues. The germline V gene has CDR1 SGHNT and CDR2 YYREEE (reference sequence).

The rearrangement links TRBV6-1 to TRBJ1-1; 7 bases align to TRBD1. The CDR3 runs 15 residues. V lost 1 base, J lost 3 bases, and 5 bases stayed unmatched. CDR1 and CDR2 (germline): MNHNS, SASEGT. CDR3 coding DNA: TGTGCCAGCAGTGAAGGTCCAGGGGGGGACACTGAAGCTTTCTTT. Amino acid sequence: CASSEGPGGDTEAFF.